The rows below give T cell receptor beta chains drawn from one sample of a study of T cell repertoires in cytomegalovirus infection. TCRdb used MiXCR to reprocess the reads, holding one entry per CDR3 protein. The table lists approximately 150,000 distinct CDR3 sequences, less than 25% of them singletons. For these TCRs, the target antigens are not known. Sequencing was performed on CD8+ T cells from cultured PBMCs, taken from culture after CMV antigen stimulation. Source of these receptors: a human donor in good health (CMV status not recorded). Some clones in this sample may be carry-over from other donors' samples. CDR3s include the opening cysteine and the closing phenylalanine or tryptophan. The D gene is left open where the match is weak. The listing skips clone size in some rows; elsewhere it reads once, few, many or a size class.

size	D	V	J	DNA	CDR3
.	.	TRBV7-2	TRBJ2-7	TGTGCCAGCAGCCCGGCGGCATCCTACGAGCAGTACTTC	CASSPAASYEQYF
.	.	TRBV18	TRBJ1-2	TGTGCCAGCTCACCAAGCGGTGGCGGCTACACCTTC	CASSPSGGGYTF
.	TRBD1	TRBV19	TRBJ1-4	TGTGCCAGTAGTAGCCGGACAGGGGGCAATGAAAAACTGTTTTTT	CASSSRTGGNEKLFF
.	.	TRBV7-3	TRBJ1-1	TGTGCCAGCAGCTTATCGAAACCTGAAGCTTTCTTT	CASSLSKPEAFF
.	TRBD1	TRBV2	TRBJ1-1	TGTGCCAGCAGTCTCCTCAGGGGACAGATGAACACTGAAGCTTTCTTT	CASSLLRGQMNTEAFF
few	.	TRBV12-3/TRBV12-4	TRBJ2-3	TGTGCCAGCAGCGCCGGGACCACAGATACGCAGTATTTT	CASSAGTTDTQYF
.	TRBD1	TRBV5-1	TRBJ1-1	TGCGCCAGCAGGGACGGACAGGGGATTGAAGCTTTCTTT	CASRDGQGIEAFF
few	.	TRBV20-1	TRBJ2-3	TGCAGTGCTAGATCCACGAGCACAGATACGCAGTATTTT	CSARSTSTDTQYF
.	.	TRBV11-3	TRBJ2-3	TGTGCCAGCAGCTTACCTTCAGATACGCAGTATTTT	CASSLPSDTQYF
.	.	TRBV7-2	TRBJ1-6	TGTGCCAGCAGCCCAATCGGACGGGAGGGTAGTAATTCACCCCTCCACTTT	CASSPIGREGSNSPLHF
many	.	TRBV20-1	TRBJ2-3	TGCAGTGCTAGAGATCTGATAGGGCAAGCTTGGGGCTCTAGCACAGATACGCAGTATTTT	CSARDLIGQAWGSSTDTQYF